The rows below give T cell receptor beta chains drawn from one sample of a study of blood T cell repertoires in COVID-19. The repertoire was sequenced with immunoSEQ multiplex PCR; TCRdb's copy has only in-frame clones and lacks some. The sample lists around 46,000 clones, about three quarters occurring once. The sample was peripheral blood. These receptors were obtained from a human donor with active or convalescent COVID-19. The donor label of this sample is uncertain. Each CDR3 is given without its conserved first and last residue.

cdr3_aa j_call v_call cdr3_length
ASSVASREGDEQY TRBJ2-7 TRBV9 13
ASSPSGTGKHQPQH TRBJ1-5 TRBV5-6 14
ASSYSLAGGRETQY TRBJ2-5 TRBV6-5 14
ASSPRRDSYEQY TRBJ2-7 TRBV7-6 12
ASSQPYGGASGEQY TRBJ2-7 TRBV3-1/TRBV3-2 14
ASSRNRGVRTGELF TRBJ2-2 TRBV18 14
ASRNQREDTYEQY TRBJ2-7 TRBV7-2 13
ASEAAGQETQY TRBJ2-5 TRBV11-3 11
ASSLRGGAAEAF TRBJ1-1 TRBV5-6 12
ASRMVGQAYNEQF TRBJ2-1 TRBV19 13
ASSLTITMGQIYGYT TRBJ1-2 TRBV7-2 15
ASSVQGLGDYEQY TRBJ2-7 TRBV9 13
ASSYVSGASGNTIY TRBJ1-3 TRBV6-2/TRBV6-3 14
SVAGGAGEKLF TRBJ1-4 TRBV29-1 11
ATRTDGYT TRBJ1-2 TRBV19 8
ASSSQGSGETQY TRBJ2-5 TRBV27 12
TSSQVGLAPDTQY TRBJ2-3 TRBV1 13
ASFDPRSPGELF TRBJ2-2 TRBV28 12
ASSETENYGYT TRBJ1-2 TRBV3-1/TRBV3-2 11
ASSHTGANTGELF TRBJ2-2 TRBV3-1/TRBV3-2 13
ASSQADRESTQY TRBJ2-5 TRBV14 12
ASSLGTSGSPYEQY TRBJ2-7 TRBV7-6 14
ASSKGHWDSYEQY TRBJ2-7 TRBV10-2 13
ASSLELAGYEQY TRBJ2-7 TRBV5-4 12
ASSSLGPNEKLF TRBJ1-4 TRBV28 12
ASSLSPRDSPLH TRBJ1-6 TRBV13 12
ASSQGLANTGELF TRBJ2-2 TRBV4-3 13
ASSIGEGSRYGYT TRBJ1-2 TRBV19 13
ASSQDGAGGNQPQH TRBJ1-5 TRBV4-2 14
ASSQVRSGGWEKLF TRBJ1-4 TRBV14 14
ATSGIGTGGNEQF TRBJ2-1 TRBV24-1 13
ASSFTDKSYTEAF TRBJ1-1 TRBV11-2 13
ASSPVGSTEAF TRBJ1-1 TRBV5-5 11
ASSFTDRVSDSPLH TRBJ1-6 TRBV21-1 14
ASSSGGSTTDTQY TRBJ2-3 TRBV5-1 13
ASSVRAGPGGELF TRBJ2-2 TRBV9 13
SVRGGVAGNTIY TRBJ1-3 TRBV29-1 12
ASTGTGHFVSNQPQH TRBJ1-5 TRBV2 15
ASSQVPPSGDQETQY TRBJ2-5 TRBV3-1/TRBV3-2 15
ASSGGSQETQY TRBJ2-5 TRBV7-3 11